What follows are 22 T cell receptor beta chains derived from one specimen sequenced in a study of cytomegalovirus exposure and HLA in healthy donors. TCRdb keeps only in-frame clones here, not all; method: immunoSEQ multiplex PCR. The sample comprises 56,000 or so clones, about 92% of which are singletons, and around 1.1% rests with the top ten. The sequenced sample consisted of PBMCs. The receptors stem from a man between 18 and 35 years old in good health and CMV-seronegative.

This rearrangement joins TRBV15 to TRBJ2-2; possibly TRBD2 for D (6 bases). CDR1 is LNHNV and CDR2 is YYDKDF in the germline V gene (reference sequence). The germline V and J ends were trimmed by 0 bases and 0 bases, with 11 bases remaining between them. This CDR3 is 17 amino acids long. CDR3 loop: CATSRDGVAANTGELFF. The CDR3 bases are TGTGCCACCAGCAGAGATGGGGTAGCGGCGAACACCGGGGAGCTGTTTTTT.

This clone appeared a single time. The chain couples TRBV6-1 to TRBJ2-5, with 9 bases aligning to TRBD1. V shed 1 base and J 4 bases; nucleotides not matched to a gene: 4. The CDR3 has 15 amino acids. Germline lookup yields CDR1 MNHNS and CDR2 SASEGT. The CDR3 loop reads CASSEGGTGLETQYF. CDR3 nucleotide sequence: TGTGCCAGCAGTGAAGGAGGGACAGGGTTAGAGACCCAGTACTTC.

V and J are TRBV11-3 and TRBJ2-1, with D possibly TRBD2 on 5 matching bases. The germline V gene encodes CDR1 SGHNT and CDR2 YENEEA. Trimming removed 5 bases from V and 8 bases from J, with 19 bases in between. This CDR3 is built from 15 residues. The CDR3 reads CASSARPSSVDEQFF. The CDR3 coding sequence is TGTGCCAGCAGCGCTCGGCCTAGCTCAGTCGATGAGCAGTTCTTC.

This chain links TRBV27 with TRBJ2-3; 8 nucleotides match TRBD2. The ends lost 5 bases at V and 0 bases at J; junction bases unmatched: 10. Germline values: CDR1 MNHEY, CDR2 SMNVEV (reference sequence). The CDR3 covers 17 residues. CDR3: CASSPPGLAGSTDTQYF. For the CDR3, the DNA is TGTGCCAGCAGTCCACCGGGGCTAGCGGGTAGCACAGATACGCAGTATTTT.

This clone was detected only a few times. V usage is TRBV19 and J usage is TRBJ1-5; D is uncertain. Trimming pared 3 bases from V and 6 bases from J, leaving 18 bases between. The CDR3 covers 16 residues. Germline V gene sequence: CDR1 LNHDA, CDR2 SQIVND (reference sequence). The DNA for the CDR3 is TGTGCCAGTAGTATTTACGGCTTTAGAGGAACTCAGCCCCAGCATTTT. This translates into CASSIYGFRGTQPQHF. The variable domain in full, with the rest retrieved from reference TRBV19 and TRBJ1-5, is DGGITQSPKYLFRKEGQNVTLSCEQNLNHDAMYWYRQDPGQGLRLIYYSQIVNDFQKGDIAEGYSVSREKKESFPLTVTSAQKNPTAFYLCASSIYGFRGTQPQHFGDGTRLSIL.

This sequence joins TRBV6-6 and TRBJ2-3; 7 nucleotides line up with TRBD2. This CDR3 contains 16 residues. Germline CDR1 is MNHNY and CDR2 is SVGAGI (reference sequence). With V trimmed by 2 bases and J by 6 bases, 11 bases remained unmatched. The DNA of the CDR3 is TGTGCCAGCAGTTACCCTAGTGGGAGGGCCTCGGATACGCAGTATTTT. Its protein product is CASSYPSGRASDTQYF.

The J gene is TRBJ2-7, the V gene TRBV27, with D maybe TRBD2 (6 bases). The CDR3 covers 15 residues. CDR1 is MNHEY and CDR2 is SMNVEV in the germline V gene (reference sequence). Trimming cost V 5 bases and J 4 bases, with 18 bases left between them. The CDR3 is CASSNQVGGAYEQYF. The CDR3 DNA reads TGTGCCAGCAGTAACCAGGTTGGCGGGGCTTACGAGCAGTACTTC.

The CDR3 reads CSVLSGGSSYEQYF. In DNA, the CDR3 is TGCAGCGTTCTTAGCGGGGGGAGCTCCTACGAGCAGTACTTC. The rearrangement links TRBV29-1 to TRBJ2-7; 10 nucleotides match TRBD2. The V gene end was trimmed by 5 bases and the J gene end by 0 bases; junction bases not matched to a gene: 4. Germline values: CDR1 SQVTM, CDR2 ANQGSEA. The CDR3 is made up of 14 amino acids.

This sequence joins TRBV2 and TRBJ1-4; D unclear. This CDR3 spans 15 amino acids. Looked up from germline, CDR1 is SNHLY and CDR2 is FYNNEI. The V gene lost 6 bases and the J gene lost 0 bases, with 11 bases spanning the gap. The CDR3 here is CASRDGLSTNEKLFF. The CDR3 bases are TGTGCCAGCAGGGACGGACTGTCAACTAATGAAAAACTGTTTTTT.

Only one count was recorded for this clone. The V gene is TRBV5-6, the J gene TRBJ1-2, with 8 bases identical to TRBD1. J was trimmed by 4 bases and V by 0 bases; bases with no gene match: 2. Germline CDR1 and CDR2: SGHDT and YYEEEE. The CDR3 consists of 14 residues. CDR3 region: CASSLGTGTYGYTF. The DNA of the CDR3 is TGTGCCAGCAGCTTGGGGACAGGGACCTATGGCTACACCTTC.

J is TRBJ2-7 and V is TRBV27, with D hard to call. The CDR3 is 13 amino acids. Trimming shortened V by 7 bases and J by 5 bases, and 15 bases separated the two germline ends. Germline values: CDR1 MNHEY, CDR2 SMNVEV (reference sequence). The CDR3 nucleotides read TGTGCCAGCACGAGCCTAGGAGCCCACGAGCAGTACTTC. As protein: CASTSLGAHEQYF.

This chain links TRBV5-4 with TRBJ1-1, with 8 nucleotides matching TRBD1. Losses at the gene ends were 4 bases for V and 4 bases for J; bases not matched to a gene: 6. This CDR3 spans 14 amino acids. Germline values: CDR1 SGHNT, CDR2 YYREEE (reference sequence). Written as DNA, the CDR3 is TGTGCCAGCAGCCCGGGACAGGTGAGCACTGAAGCTTTCTTT. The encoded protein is CASSPGQVSTEAFF.

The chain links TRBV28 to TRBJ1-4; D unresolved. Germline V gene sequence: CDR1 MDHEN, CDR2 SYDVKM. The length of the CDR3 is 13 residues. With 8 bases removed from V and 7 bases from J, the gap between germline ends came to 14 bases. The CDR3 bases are TGTGCCAGCTGTGACGAGGAAGTTGAAAAACTGTTTTTT. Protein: CASCDEEVEKLFF.

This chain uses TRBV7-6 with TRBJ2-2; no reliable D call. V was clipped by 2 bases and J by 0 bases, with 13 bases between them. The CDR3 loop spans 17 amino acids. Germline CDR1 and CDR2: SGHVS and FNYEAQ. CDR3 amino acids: CASSLRDLNPNTGELFF. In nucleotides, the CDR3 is TGTGCCAGCAGCTTAAGAGATCTAAACCCGAACACCGGGGAGCTGTTTTTT.

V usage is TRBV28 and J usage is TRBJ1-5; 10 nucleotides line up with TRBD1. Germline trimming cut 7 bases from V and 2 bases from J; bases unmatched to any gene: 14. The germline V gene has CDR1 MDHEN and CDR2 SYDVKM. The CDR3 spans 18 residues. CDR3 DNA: TGTGCCAGCACCCAACGGGGACAGGGGTTGTTTGGCAATCAGCCCCAGCATTTT. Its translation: CASTQRGQGLFGNQPQHF. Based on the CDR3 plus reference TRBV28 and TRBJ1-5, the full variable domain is DVKVTQSSRYLVKRTGEKVFLECVQDMDHENMFWYRQDPGLGLRLIYFSYDVKMKEKGDIPEGYSVSREKKERFSLILESASTNQTSMYLCASTQRGQGLFGNQPQHFGDGTRLSIL.

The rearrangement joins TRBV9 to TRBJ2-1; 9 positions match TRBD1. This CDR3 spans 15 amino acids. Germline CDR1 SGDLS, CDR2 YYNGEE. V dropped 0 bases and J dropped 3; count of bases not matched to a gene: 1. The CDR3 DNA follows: TGTGCCAGCAGCGTAGCGGGACAGGGCTACAATGAGCAGTTCTTC. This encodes CASSVAGQGYNEQFF. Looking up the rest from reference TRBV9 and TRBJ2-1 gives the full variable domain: DSGVTQTPKHLITATGQRVTLRCSPRSGDLSVYWYQQSLDQGLQFLIQYYNGEERAKGNILERFSAQQFPDLHSELNLSSLELGDSALYFCASSVAGQGYNEQFFGPGTRLTVL.

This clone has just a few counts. Here the CDR3 reads CARSLSGRGGFQPQHF. The CDR3 DNA sequence: TGTGCCAGAAGCTTATCTGGGCGGGGGGGGTTCCAGCCCCAGCATTTT. The chain recombines TRBV7-5 with TRBJ1-5. TRBV7-5 represents a pseudogene. CDR3 length equals 16 residues.

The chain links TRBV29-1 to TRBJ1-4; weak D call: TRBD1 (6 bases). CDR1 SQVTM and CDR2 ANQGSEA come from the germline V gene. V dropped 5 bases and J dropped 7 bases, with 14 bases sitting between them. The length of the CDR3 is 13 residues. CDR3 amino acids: CSVRGAKGEKLFF. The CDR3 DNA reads TGCAGCGTTCGGGGGGCGAAGGGTGAAAAACTGTTTTTT.

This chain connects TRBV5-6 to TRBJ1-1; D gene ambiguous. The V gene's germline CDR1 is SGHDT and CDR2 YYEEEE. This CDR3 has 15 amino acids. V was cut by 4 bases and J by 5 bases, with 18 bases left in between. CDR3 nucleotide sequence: TGTGCCAGCAGCCCAGGACCGGATAGAGGGACTGAAGCTTTCTTT. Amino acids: CASSPGPDRGTEAFF.

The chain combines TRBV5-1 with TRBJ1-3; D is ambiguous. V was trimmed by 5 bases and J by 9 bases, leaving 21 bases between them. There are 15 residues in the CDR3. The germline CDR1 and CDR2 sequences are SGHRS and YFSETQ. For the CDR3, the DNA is TGCGCCAGCAGTCAAGACGTGCTCTACGGCGGCACCATATATTTT. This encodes CASSQDVLYGGTIYF.

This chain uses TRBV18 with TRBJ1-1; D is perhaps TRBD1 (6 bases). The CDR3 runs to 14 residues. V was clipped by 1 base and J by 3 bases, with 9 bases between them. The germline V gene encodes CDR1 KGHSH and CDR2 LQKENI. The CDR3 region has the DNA TGTGCCAGCTCACCACAAGGGGGGGACACTGAAGCTTTCTTT. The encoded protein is CASSPQGGDTEAFF.

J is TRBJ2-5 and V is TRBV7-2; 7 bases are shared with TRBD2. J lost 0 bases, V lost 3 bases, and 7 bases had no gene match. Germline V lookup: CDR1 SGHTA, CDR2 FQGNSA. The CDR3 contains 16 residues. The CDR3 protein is CASSLGRAWYQETQYF. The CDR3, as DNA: TGTGCCAGCAGCTTGGGGAGGGCCTGGTACCAAGAGACCCAGTACTTC.